The source of this T cell receptor beta chain is a study of T cell repertoires in cytomegalovirus infection. Study in general: Recently identified HLA-C-restricted and well-studied HLA-B-restricted CMV epitopes were used. Matching HLA type and CMV infection were both indicated by public TCR beta signatures.

Study findings and constraints: Cumulative frequency of public TCR beta families picked out carriers of CMV plus the relevant HLA. The ex vivo response was dominated by HLA-C-restricted CMV-specific TCR beta clonotypes.

TCRdb fed the reads into MiXCR, producing one record per CDR3 protein. The sample lists some 110,000 distinct CDR3 sequences, 32% occurring once. The CDR3 extends over 16 amino acids. Germline V lookup: CDR1 KGHDR, CDR2 SFDVKD. V was cut by 3 bases and J by 0 bases, with 11 bases left in between. Remarks on this clonotype: Its antigen is unidentified.

This TCR derives from a human donor in good health (CMV status not recorded). Some clones in this sample may be carry-over from other donors' samples. This rearrangement joins TRBV24-1 to TRBJ1-5, with D perhaps matching TRBD1 (6 bases). Sequencing was performed on CD8+ T cells from cultured PBMCs, taken from culture after CMV antigen stimulation. This CDR3 is CATSDADRNSNQPQHF. In DNA, the CDR3 is TGTGCCACCAGTGATGCGGACAGAAATAGCAATCAGCCCCAGCATTTT.